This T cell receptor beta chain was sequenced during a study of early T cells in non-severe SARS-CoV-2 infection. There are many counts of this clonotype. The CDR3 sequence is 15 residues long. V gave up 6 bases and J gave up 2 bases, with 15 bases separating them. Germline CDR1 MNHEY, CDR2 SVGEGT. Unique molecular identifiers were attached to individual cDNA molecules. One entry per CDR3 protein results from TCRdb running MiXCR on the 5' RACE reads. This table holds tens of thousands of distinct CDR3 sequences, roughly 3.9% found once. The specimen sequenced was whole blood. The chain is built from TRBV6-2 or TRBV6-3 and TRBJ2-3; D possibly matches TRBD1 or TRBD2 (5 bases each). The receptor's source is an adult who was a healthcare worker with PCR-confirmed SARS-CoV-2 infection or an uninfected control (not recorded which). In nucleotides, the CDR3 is TGTGCCAGCAGCGCACAGGTCCGGGACACAGATACGCAGTATTTT. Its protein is CASSAQVRDTDTQYF.